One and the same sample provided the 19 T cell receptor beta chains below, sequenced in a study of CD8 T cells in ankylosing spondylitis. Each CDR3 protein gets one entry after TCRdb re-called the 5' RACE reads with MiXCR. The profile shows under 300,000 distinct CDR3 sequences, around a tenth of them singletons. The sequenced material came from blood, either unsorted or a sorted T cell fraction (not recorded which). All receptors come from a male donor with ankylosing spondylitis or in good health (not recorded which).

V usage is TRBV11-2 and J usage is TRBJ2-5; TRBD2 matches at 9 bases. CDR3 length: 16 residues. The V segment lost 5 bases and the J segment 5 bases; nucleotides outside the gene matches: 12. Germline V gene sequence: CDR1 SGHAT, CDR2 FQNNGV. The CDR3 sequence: CASSPEWVAGVETQYF. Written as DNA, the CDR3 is TGTGCCAGCAGCCCCGAGTGGGTAGCGGGGGTGGAGACCCAGTACTTC.

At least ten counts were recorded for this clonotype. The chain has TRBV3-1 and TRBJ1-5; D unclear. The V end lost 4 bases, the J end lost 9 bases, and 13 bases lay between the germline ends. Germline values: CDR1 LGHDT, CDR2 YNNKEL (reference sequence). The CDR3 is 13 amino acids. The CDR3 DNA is TGTGCCAGCAGCCTTACTCCTTCGGGGCCCCAGCATTTT. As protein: CASSLTPSGPQHF.

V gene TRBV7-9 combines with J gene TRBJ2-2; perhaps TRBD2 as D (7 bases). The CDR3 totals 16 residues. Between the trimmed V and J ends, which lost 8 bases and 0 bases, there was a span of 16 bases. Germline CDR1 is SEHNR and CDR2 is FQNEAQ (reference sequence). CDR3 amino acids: CASGGASHSNTGELFF. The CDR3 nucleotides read TGTGCCAGCGGGGGGGCGTCCCACTCGAACACCGGGGAGCTGTTTTTT.

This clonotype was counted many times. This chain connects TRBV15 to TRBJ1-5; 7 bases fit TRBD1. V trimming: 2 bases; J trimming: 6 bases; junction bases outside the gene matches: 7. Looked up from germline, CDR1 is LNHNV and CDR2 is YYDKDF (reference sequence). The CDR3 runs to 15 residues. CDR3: CATSRRRQGGQPQHF. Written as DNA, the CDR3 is TGTGCCACCAGCAGAAGACGACAGGGAGGTCAGCCCCAGCATTTT. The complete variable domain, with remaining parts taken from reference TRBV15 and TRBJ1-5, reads DAMVIQNPRYQVTQFGKPVTLSCSQTLNHNVMYWYQQKSSQAPKLLFHYYDKDFNNEADTPDNFQSRRPNTSFCFLDIRSPGLGDTAMYLCATSRRRQGGQPQHFGDGTRLSIL.

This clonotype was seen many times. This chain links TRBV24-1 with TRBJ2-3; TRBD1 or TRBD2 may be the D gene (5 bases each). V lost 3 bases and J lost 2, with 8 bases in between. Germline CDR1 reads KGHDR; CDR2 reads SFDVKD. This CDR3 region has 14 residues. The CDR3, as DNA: TGTGCCACCAGTGATCAGGGAGACACAGATACGCAGTATTTT. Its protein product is CATSDQGDTDTQYF.

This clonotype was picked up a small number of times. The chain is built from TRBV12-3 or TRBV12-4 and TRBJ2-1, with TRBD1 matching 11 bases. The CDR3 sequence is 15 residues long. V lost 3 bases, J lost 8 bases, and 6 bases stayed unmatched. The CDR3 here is CASSFRTGGIDEQFF. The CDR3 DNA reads TGTGCCAGCAGTTTCCGGACAGGGGGCATAGATGAGCAGTTCTTC.

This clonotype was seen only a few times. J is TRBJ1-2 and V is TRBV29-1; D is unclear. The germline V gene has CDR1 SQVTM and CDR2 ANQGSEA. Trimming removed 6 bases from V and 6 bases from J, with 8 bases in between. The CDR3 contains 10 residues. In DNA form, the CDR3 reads TGCAGCGTGCGACTCGATGGCTACACCTTC. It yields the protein CSVRLDGYTF.

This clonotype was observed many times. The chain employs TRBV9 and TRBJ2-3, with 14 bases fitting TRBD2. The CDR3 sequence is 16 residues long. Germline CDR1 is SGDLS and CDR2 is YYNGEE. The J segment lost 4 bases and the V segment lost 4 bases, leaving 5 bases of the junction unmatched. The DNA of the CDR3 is TGTGCCAGCAGCCCGGGACTAGCGGGGGTTGCAGATACGCAGTATTTT. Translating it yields CASSPGLAGVADTQYF.

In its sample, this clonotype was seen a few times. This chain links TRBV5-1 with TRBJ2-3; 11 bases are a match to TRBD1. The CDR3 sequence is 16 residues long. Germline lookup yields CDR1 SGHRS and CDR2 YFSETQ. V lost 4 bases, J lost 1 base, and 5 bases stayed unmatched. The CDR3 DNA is TGCGCCAGCAGCAGAGGACAGGGGGCGGGCACAGATACGCAGTATTTT. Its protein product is CASSRGQGAGTDTQYF.

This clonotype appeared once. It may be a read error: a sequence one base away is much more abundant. The CDR3 DNA sequence: TGTGCCAGCAGCTTACAGGGAAAACTGTTTTTT. The encoded protein is CASSLQGKLFF. The gene calls are TRBV7-2 and TRBJ1-4; D possibly corresponds to TRBD1 (5 bases). CDR1 and CDR2 from the germline V gene are SGHTA and FQGNSA. V was cut by 2 bases and J by 10 bases, with 5 bases left in between. The CDR3 consists of 11 residues.

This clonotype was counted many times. The CDR3 reads CSANWGVLPQDEQFF. For the CDR3, the DNA is TGCAGTGCTAATTGGGGGGTACTCCCCCAGGATGAGCAGTTCTTC. The chain couples TRBV20-1 to TRBJ2-1; a possible D gene is TRBD2 (6 bases). Germline-derived CDR1 and CDR2 are DFQATT and SNEGSKA (reference sequence). The CDR3 has 15 residues. The V gene lost 4 bases and the J gene lost 8 bases, with 21 bases spanning the gap.

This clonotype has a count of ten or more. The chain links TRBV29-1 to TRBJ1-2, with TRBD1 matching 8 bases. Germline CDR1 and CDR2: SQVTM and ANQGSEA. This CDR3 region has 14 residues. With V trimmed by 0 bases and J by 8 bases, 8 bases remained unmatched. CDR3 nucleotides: TGCAGCGTTGAAGAAAATCAGGGGGCGCCCGGCTACACCTTC. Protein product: CSVEENQGAPGYTF.

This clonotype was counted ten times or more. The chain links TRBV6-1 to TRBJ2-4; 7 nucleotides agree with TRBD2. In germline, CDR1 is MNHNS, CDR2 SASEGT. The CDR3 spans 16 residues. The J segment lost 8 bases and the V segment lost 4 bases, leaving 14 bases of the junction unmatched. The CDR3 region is CASSGAGMGGGDIQYF. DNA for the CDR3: TGTGCCAGCAGTGGAGCGGGGATGGGGGGGGGAGACATTCAGTACTTC.

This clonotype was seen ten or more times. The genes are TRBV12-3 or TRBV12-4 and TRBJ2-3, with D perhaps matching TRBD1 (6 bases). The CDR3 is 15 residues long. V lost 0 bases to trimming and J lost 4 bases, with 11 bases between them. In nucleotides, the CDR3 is TGTGCCAGCAGTTTAGCGATGGGGGCCGCAGATACGCAGTATTTT. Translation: CASSLAMGAADTQYF.

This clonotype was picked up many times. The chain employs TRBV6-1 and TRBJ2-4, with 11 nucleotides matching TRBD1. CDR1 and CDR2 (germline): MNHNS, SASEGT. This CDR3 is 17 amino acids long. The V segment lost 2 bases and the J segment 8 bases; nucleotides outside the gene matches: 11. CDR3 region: CASSEPGQGVFKDIQYF. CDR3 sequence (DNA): TGTGCCAGCAGTGAACCGGGACAGGGGGTTTTTAAAGACATTCAGTACTTC.

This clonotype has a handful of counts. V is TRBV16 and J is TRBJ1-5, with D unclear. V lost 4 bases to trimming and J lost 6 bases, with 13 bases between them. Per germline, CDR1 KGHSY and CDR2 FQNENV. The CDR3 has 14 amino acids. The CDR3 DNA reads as TGTGCCAGCAGCCGTACATCGGGGAGTCAGCCCCAGCATTTT. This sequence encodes CASSRTSGSQPQHF. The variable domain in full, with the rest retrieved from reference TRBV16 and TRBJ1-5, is GEEVAQTPKHLVRGEGQKAKLYCAPIKGHSYVFWYQQVLKNEFKFLISFQNENVFDETGMPKERFSAKCLPNSPCSLEIQATKLEDSAVYFCASSRTSGSQPQHFGDGTRLSIL.

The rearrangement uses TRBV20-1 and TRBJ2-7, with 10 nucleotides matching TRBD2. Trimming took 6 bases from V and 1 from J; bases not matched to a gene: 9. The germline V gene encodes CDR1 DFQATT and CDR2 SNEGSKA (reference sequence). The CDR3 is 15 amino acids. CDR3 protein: CSAIDTSGTSYEQYF. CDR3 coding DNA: TGCAGTGCCATAGACACTAGCGGGACTTCCTACGAGCAGTACTTC.

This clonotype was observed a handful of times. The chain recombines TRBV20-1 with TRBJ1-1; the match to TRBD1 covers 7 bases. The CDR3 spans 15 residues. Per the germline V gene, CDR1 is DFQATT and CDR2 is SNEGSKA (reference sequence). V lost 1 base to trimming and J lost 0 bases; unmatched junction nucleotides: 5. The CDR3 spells CSARVSTGVNTEAFF. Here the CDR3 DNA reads TGCAGTGCTAGAGTCTCCACAGGGGTGAACACTGAAGCTTTCTTT.

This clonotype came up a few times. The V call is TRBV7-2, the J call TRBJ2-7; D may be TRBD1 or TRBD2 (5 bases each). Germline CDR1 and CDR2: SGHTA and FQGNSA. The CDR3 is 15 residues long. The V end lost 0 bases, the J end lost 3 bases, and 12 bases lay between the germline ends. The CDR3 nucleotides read TGTGCCAGCAGCTTAGCCCCGGGACCGTACTACGAGCAGTACTTC. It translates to CASSLAPGPYYEQYF.